Given below is one TCR beta chain in context. The sample originates from a study of blood T cell repertoires in COVID-19. Method: immunoSEQ multiplex PCR; TCRdb's copy keeps in-frame clones and lacks some. The sample lists about 250,000 clones; 65% to 90% were seen once. The sequence was collected from a man aged 50-60 years with active or convalescent COVID-19. What was sequenced was peripheral blood.

For the CDR3, the DNA is TGTGCCAGCCGGCTCGTGGGGGGCACTGAAGCTTTCTTT. As protein: CASRLVGGTEAFF. The chain links TRBV7-9 to TRBJ1-1; weak D call: TRBD1 (5 bases). V lost 8 bases and J lost 4, with 14 bases in between. Germline CDR1 reads SEHNR; CDR2 reads FQNEAQ (reference sequence). This CDR3 is 13 amino acids long.